Shown below are 11 T cell receptor beta chains from a single sample sequenced in a study of cytomegalovirus exposure and HLA in healthy donors. The primer mix had 60 Vbeta and 13 Jbeta primers. Profiled with immunoSEQ multiplex PCR; TCRdb holds only in-frame clones, not every one. The data hold about 280,000 clones, with roughly 89% observed a single time. Sequencing was carried out using PBMCs. The receptors derive from a woman in her late teens or twenties in good health and CMV-seronegative.

The CDR3 spells CSVDVGGGTQYF. Here the CDR3 DNA reads TGCAGCGTTGATGTAGGGGGAGGGACGCAGTATTTT. This chain connects TRBV29-1 to TRBJ2-3; D might be TRBD2 (7 bases). Deletions cut 3 bases from V and 9 bases from J, with 13 bases between. The CDR3 runs to 12 residues. Germline V gives CDR1 SQVTM, CDR2 ANQGSEA.

This chain links TRBV6-1 with TRBJ1-2; D not resolved. This CDR3 is built from 13 residues. V was shortened by 5 bases and J by 2 bases, with 9 bases between the two germline ends. Germline V lookup: CDR1 MNHNS, CDR2 SASEGT. CDR3 DNA: TGTGCCAGCAGTCGAGGGAGAAACTATGGCTACACCTTC. It codes for CASSRGRNYGYTF.

The chain uses TRBV13 and TRBJ2-1, with TRBD2 matching over 15 bases. Germline V lookup: CDR1 PRHDT, CDR2 FYEKMQ (reference sequence). This CDR3 region has 17 residues. Trimming cost V 7 bases and J 2 bases; bases outside gene matches: 6. The CDR3 bases are TGTGCCAGCACAGGACTAGCGGGGGGGCGGACCTACAATGAGCAGTTCTTC. Translation gives CASTGLAGGRTYNEQFF.

The CDR3 here is CASSSDNGYEQYF. The CDR3 DNA follows: TGTGCCAGCAGCTCGGACAATGGTTACGAGCAGTACTTC. The chain is built from TRBV7-6 and TRBJ2-7, with D perhaps matching TRBD1 (5 bases). The CDR3 length is 13 residues. CDR1 is SGHVS, CDR2 FNYEAQ, per germline. Trimming removed 4 bases from V and 4 bases from J, with 11 bases in between.

The gene calls are TRBV15 and TRBJ1-2; D perhaps matches TRBD1 (5 bases). The CDR3 has 13 amino acids. V was clipped by 0 bases and J by 8 bases, with 10 bases between them. CDR1 is LNHNV and CDR2 is YYDKDF in the germline V gene (reference sequence). CDR3 sequence (DNA): TGTGCCACCAGCAGAGATCCGTCAGGGGGCTACACCTTC. Translating it yields CATSRDPSGGYTF.

The chain couples TRBV18 to TRBJ1-1; D might be TRBD1 (5 bases). The germline CDR1 and CDR2 sequences are KGHSH and LQKENI. Trimming removed 8 bases from V and 3 bases from J, with 16 bases in between. This CDR3 region has 14 residues. DNA of the CDR3: TGTGCCAGCCGACCATCCCGGGGGGACACTGAAGCTTTCTTT. It specifies CASRPSRGDTEAFF.

The V and J genes are TRBV30 and TRBJ1-1, with D hard to call. The CDR3 length is 13 residues. The V gene's germline CDR1 is GTSNPN and CDR2 SVGIG (reference sequence). V lost 1 base and J 4 bases, leaving 10 bases between the germline ends. The CDR3 loop reads CAWSALPSTEAFF. The CDR3 region has the DNA TGTGCCTGGAGTGCACTCCCGTCCACTGAAGCTTTCTTT. Full variable domain (outside the CDR3, taken from reference TRBV30 and TRBJ1-1): SQTIHQWPATLVQPVGSPLSLECTVEGTSNPNLYWYRQAAGRGLQLLFYSVGIGQISSEVPQNLSASRPQDRQFILSSKKLLLSDSGFYLCAWSALPSTEAFFGQGTRLTVV.

This clone was found once. The chain is built from TRBV6-1 and TRBJ2-1; possible D gene TRBD1, 7 bases. This CDR3 is built from 13 residues. Germline lookup yields CDR1 MNHNS and CDR2 SASEGT. V lost 6 bases and J lost 4, with 10 bases in between. The CDR3 loop is CASRAGQYNEQFF. In nucleotides, the CDR3 is TGTGCCAGCAGGGCGGGACAGTACAATGAGCAGTTCTTC.

This clone was picked up a small number of times. This sequence joins TRBV27 and TRBJ2-7; tentatively, D is TRBD2 (6 bases). The CDR3 is made up of 14 amino acids. V lost 6 bases and J lost 3, with 15 bases in between. Germline lookup yields CDR1 MNHEY and CDR2 SMNVEV (reference sequence). CDR3 coding DNA: TGTGCCAGCAGCCCTGCGGGGCCCTTCTACGAGCAGTACTTC. Amino acid sequence: CASSPAGPFYEQYF.

The genes are TRBV2 and TRBJ2-3; D gene ambiguous. V gave up 8 bases and J gave up 3 bases, with 15 bases separating them. The germline gives CDR1 SNHLY, CDR2 FYNNEI. The CDR3 is made up of 14 amino acids. The CDR3 DNA sequence: TGTGCCAGCGGCCCGGTTCAGACAACAGATACGCAGTATTTT. Protein: CASGPVQTTDTQYF.

The chain recombines TRBV6-5 with TRBJ1-5; the match to TRBD1 covers 10 bases. CDR1 MNHEY and CDR2 SVGAGI come from the germline V gene. The CDR3 extends over 14 amino acids. V shed 5 bases and J 7 bases; nucleotides not matched to a gene: 5. The CDR3, as DNA: TGTGCCAGCAGTCGGGGGACAGGGGAACAGCCCCAGCATTTT. This sequence encodes CASSRGTGEQPQHF.